A selection of T cell receptor beta chains follows, all from one sample in a study of blood T cell repertoires in COVID-19. The repertoire was sequenced with immunoSEQ multiplex PCR; TCRdb's copy has only in-frame clones and lacks some. The repertoire holds under 200,000 clones, with roughly 81% as singletons. The sample taken for sequencing was peripheral blood. The source of these receptors is a man between 40 and 49 years old with acute or convalescent COVID-19. Each CDR3 is given without its conserved first and last residue. Only some rows state a clone size, as once, few, many or a class for expanded clones.

. 15 TRBJ1-4 TRBV28 ASSRPTGGSTNEKLF
. 13 TRBJ2-3 TRBV6-2/TRBV6-3 ASSYSGKSTDTQY
few 12 TRBJ1-4 TRBV2 ASRAGATNEKLF
. 11 TRBJ1-5 TRBV6-1 ASVRDTNQPQH
. 14 TRBJ1-1 TRBV5-4 ASSWALGAVNTEAF
. 11 TRBJ1-2 TRBV2 ATKGGLDYGYT
. 14 TRBJ1-1 TRBV9 ASSVAGGGSNTEAF
once 15 TRBJ1-4 TRBV4-2 ASSQVRDSAINEKLF
. 12 TRBJ2-7 TRBV19 ASSIGTGGYEQY
. 13 TRBJ2-7 TRBV5-1 ASSPTGLPDYEQY
. 13 TRBJ1-1 TRBV7-9 ASSLQGARGTEAF
. 12 TRBJ2-3 TRBV10-3 AISVGGGTDTQY
. 12 TRBJ1-3 TRBV28 ASSNEGSGNTIY
. 13 TRBJ1-5 TRBV13 ASSLGRVSNQPQH
. 13 TRBJ2-5 TRBV5-1 ASSLDGQGRQTQY
. 11 TRBJ1-5 TRBV5-8 ASSLERNQPQH
. 11 TRBJ1-5 TRBV19 ASSTNRDQPQH
. 12 TRBJ2-5 TRBV5-4 ASSSRVLKETQY
. 14 TRBJ1-1 TRBV19 ASSIAHEAVNTEAF
once 11 TRBJ1-1 TRBV30 AWSQTGYTEAF
. 13 TRBJ2-2 TRBV4-1 ASSQDDQGFGELF
. 13 TRBJ2-3 TRBV6-1 ASSESRGSTDTQY
. 11 TRBJ1-5 TRBV11-2 ASSSTDNQPQH
. 11 TRBJ1-1 TRBV14 ASSYDRGKEAF
. 14 TRBJ2-3 TRBV20-1 SASRRGGPRADTQY
. 13 TRBJ2-7 TRBV2 ASRIYSGGSYEQY
. 9 TRBJ2-4 TRBV2 ASKRDSIQY
. 13 TRBJ2-3 TRBV4-1 ASSQVEGLRDTQY
. 15 TRBJ1-2 TRBV5-1 ASSSGGTGGDSYGYT
. 13 TRBJ1-3 TRBV6-5 ASRSLGRGGDTIY
. 14 TRBJ2-7 TRBV6-5 ASSYSTGGSSYEQY
once 13 TRBJ2-7 TRBV9 ASSPGGQSSYEQY